A selection of T cell receptor beta chains follows, all from one sample in a study of regulatory T cells in long-lasting Graves disease. MiXCR, applied by TCRdb to the multiplex PCR reads, yields one record per CDR3 protein. The table shows roughly 350,000 distinct CDR3 sequences, with roughly 16% occurring only once. This sample also appeared in a second study, on T cells in Graves' hyperthyroidism and ophthalmopathy.

The sample in question was peripheral blood mononuclear cells (PBMCs), obtained at new diagnosis, from a patient treated with antithyroid drugs. The receptors shown here come from a woman younger than 35 with Graves disease. The CDR3 runs from the conserved cysteine through the conserved F or W. D genes are given only for firm matches. Where a row states a size, it is once, few, many or the class of an expanded clone; other rows omit it.

V gene	clone size	J gene	D gene	CDR3 DNA	CDR3 protein
TRBV20-1	many	TRBJ2-7	-	TGCAGTGCTCCGAGGATCTCCTCTTACGAGCAGTACTTC	CSAPRISSYEQYF
TRBV28	many	TRBJ1-2	-	TGTGCCAGCAGTTTAATTCCGGACCGAGCCATCTCTGGCTACACCTTC	CASSLIPDRAISGYTF
TRBV7-8	-	TRBJ1-3	-	TGTGCCAGCAGCTTAGTCAGGGAAGGAAACACCATATATTTT	CASSLVREGNTIYF
TRBV5-1	many	TRBJ2-5	TRBD2	TGCGCCAGCAGCGTATCGGGACTAGCGGGACGGGAGACCCAGTACTTC	CASSVSGLAGRETQYF
TRBV12-3/TRBV12-4	many	TRBJ1-3	-	TGTGCCAGCAGCCCAGGCTACATGGGAAACACCATATATTTT	CASSPGYMGNTIYF
TRBV6-1	many	TRBJ2-1	TRBD2	TGTGCCAGCACCGTCGGCGGGGGAGACTACAATGAGCAGTTCTTC	CASTVGGGDYNEQFF
TRBV24-1	-	TRBJ2-3	-	TGTGCCACCAGTGATCCTTTAGCGGATAGCACAGATACGCAGTATTTT	CATSDPLADSTDTQYF
TRBV27	many	TRBJ1-1	-	TGTGCCAGCAGTTCATCAGGGAATGAAGCTTTCTTT	CASSSSGNEAFF
TRBV5-5	-	TRBJ1-5	TRBD1	TGTGCCAGCAGCTGGGGGACAGGGTATAGCAATCAGCCCCAGCATTTT	CASSWGTGYSNQPQHF
TRBV6-1	-	TRBJ1-5	-	TGTGCCAGCAGCGCAGGGTTTAGCAATCAGCCCCAGCATTTT	CASSAGFSNQPQHF
TRBV12-3/TRBV12-4	many	TRBJ2-3	-	TGTGCCAGCAGTACCCAGGGTCCCGCAGATACGCAGTATTTT	CASSTQGPADTQYF
TRBV5-1	many	TRBJ2-1	TRBD1	TGCGCCAGCAGCCGGGGACAGAGCTCCTACAATGAGCAGTTCTTC	CASSRGQSSYNEQFF
TRBV5-1	many	TRBJ2-1	TRBD1	TGCGCCAGCAGCTTGGCCTGGGCGGGGGACAGGGGCTACAATGAGCAGTTCTTC	CASSLAWAGDRGYNEQFF
TRBV7-9	-	TRBJ2-7	-	TGTGCCAGCAGCCGAGGGAGATCCTACGAGCAGTACTTC	CASSRGRSYEQYF
TRBV15	few	TRBJ2-3	-	TGTGCCACCAGCAGAGGAGCAGCCCGAAGCACAGATACGCAGTATTTT	CATSRGAARSTDTQYF
TRBV19	many	TRBJ2-1	TRBD2	TGTGCCAGTAGTATTAGGCTAGCGGGGAACGAGCAGTTCTTC	CASSIRLAGNEQFF
TRBV6-4	few	TRBJ2-5	-	TGTGCCAGCGCTAGCGTTGCTGAAGAGACCCAGTACTTC	CASASVAEETQYF
TRBV6-2/TRBV6-3	-	TRBJ2-3	-	TGTGCCAGCAACGGAGGAGATACGCAGTATTTT	CASNGGDTQYF
TRBV5-1	once	TRBJ1-1	TRBD1	TGCGCCAGCAGCCCATCACAGGGGGCAAACACTGAAGCTTTCTTT	CASSPSQGANTEAFF
TRBV20-1	many	TRBJ2-3	TRBD2	TGCAGTGCTAGACCCTTTAAACTAGCGACAGATACGCAGTATTTT	CSARPFKLATDTQYF
TRBV30	many	TRBJ1-1	-	TGTGCCTGGAGTAGAGTGAACACTGAAGCTTTCTTT	CAWSRVNTEAFF
TRBV5-1	many	TRBJ2-7	-	TGCGCCAGCAGACCCGCCGAACAGCGAGGCTCCTACGAGCAGTACTTC	CASRPAEQRGSYEQYF
TRBV28	many	TRBJ2-4	-	TGTGCCAGCGCACGTTCGGGGCCCCAGACGGACATTCAGTACTTC	CASARSGPQTDIQYF
TRBV6-9	many	TRBJ1-2	-	TGTGCCAGCAGTTGGTCACGAAGGAGAGGCGGCTACACCTTC	CASSWSRRRGGYTF
TRBV24-1	-	TRBJ2-1	TRBD1	TGTGCCACCAGTGATCCAAGGACAGGGAGCTCCTACAATGAGCAGTTCTTC	CATSDPRTGSSYNEQFF
TRBV12-3/TRBV12-4	many	TRBJ1-2	-	TGTGCCAGCAGTTTGGGGCAGGGCTACTATGGCTACACCTTC	CASSLGQGYYGYTF
TRBV20-1	many	TRBJ2-7	TRBD1	TGCAGTGCTCTGACCCCGGGACAGGGAGGCGAGCAGTACTTC	CSALTPGQGGEQYF
TRBV12-3/TRBV12-4	-	TRBJ2-4	-	TGTGCCAGCAGTTCGCGGACATCGGGAAACATTCAGTACTTC	CASSSRTSGNIQYF
TRBV28	many	TRBJ2-7	-	TGTGCCAGCAGTTTATCGGATAAAGCATACAGCAGGGTTCACGAGCAGTACTTC	CASSLSDKAYSRVHEQYF
TRBV28	few	TRBJ1-4	TRBD1	TGTGCCAGTGGGCGCAGGGGGTGGAATGAAAAACTGTTTTTT	CASGRRGWNEKLFF
TRBV20-1	many	TRBJ2-5	-	TGCAGTGCTAGACCCACGGCGGGGATGGAGACCCAGTACTTC	CSARPTAGMETQYF
TRBV5-1	many	TRBJ1-1	-	TGCGCCAGCAGCTACCGAGTTGGTCAGGGTGGGATGGAAGCTTTCTTT	CASSYRVGQGGMEAFF
TRBV5-1	many	TRBJ2-1	-	TGCGCCAGCAGCTCCCAGGGCGTGTATAATGAGCAGTTCTTC	CASSSQGVYNEQFF
TRBV5-1	many	TRBJ2-1	-	TGCGCCAGCAGCTCTAGGGGAGGCTCCTACAATGAGCAGTTCTTC	CASSSRGGSYNEQFF
TRBV2	-	TRBJ1-1	TRBD1	TGTGCCAGCAACGGACCCGGCCAGGGGGCGGGGGACACTGAAGCTTTCTTT	CASNGPGQGAGDTEAFF
TRBV6-1	-	TRBJ2-3	-	TGTGCCAGCAGTGGGCTAGCAGATACGCAGTATTTT	CASSGLADTQYF
TRBV6-2/TRBV6-3	many	TRBJ2-1	TRBD2	TGTGCCAGCACCCCCGGACTAGCGGGAGCAAATGAGCAGTTCTTC	CASTPGLAGANEQFF
TRBV28	many	TRBJ1-1	-	TGTGCCAGCAGTTTAAGCAGGGCTAACACTGAAGCTTTCTTT	CASSLSRANTEAFF
TRBV5-6	many	TRBJ2-1	TRBD2	TGTGCCAGCTCTTGGGGGACTAGCGGCCCATACAATGAGCAGTTCTTC	CASSWGTSGPYNEQFF
TRBV7-2	-	TRBJ1-1	-	TGTGCCTGCAGACCCCCGGAGTCCTCGAACACTGAAGCTTTCTTT	CACRPPESSNTEAFF
TRBV20-1	-	TRBJ2-3	-	TGCAGTGCTAGAGGGCGGTCTAGCACAGATACGCAGTATTTT	CSARGRSSTDTQYF
TRBV2	many	TRBJ2-1	TRBD1	TGTGCCAGCAGCCACCGACAGGGCCTCTACAATGAGCAGTTCTTC	CASSHRQGLYNEQFF
TRBV18	many	TRBJ2-7	-	TGTGCCAGCTCACCAGACAGGAGCTCCTACGAGCAGTACTTC	CASSPDRSSYEQYF
TRBV20-1	few	TRBJ1-1	TRBD1	TGCAGTGCTAGGGGACAGGGGGCTGAAGCTTTCTTT	CSARGQGAEAFF
TRBV12-3/TRBV12-4	many	TRBJ1-1	TRBD1	TGTGCCAGCGACGGACCCGGGACAGCCAACACTGAAGCTTTCTTT	CASDGPGTANTEAFF
TRBV19	-	TRBJ1-1	TRBD1	TGTGCCAGTAGTGTCGACCGGACAGGCATGAACACTGAAGCTTTCTTT	CASSVDRTGMNTEAFF
TRBV9	many	TRBJ1-1	-	TGTGCCAGCAGCGTAGGGCCCGGCGACGCTGAAGCTTTCTTT	CASSVGPGDAEAFF
TRBV12-3/TRBV12-4	few	TRBJ2-7	-	TGTGCCAGCAGTTTTGGGGGGATCTACGAGCAGTACTTC	CASSFGGIYEQYF
TRBV5-1	many	TRBJ1-1	-	TGCGCCAGCAGCATAAACACTGAAGCTTTCTTT	CASSINTEAFF
TRBV28	many	TRBJ2-7	TRBD2	TGTGCCAGCAGACCCTCCGGACTAGCGGCACACTACGAGCAGTACTTC	CASRPSGLAAHYEQYF
TRBV27	many	TRBJ2-7	TRBD1	TGTGCCAGCAGTTTATCCCCACAGGGGCCCTCCTACGAGCAGTACTTC	CASSLSPQGPSYEQYF